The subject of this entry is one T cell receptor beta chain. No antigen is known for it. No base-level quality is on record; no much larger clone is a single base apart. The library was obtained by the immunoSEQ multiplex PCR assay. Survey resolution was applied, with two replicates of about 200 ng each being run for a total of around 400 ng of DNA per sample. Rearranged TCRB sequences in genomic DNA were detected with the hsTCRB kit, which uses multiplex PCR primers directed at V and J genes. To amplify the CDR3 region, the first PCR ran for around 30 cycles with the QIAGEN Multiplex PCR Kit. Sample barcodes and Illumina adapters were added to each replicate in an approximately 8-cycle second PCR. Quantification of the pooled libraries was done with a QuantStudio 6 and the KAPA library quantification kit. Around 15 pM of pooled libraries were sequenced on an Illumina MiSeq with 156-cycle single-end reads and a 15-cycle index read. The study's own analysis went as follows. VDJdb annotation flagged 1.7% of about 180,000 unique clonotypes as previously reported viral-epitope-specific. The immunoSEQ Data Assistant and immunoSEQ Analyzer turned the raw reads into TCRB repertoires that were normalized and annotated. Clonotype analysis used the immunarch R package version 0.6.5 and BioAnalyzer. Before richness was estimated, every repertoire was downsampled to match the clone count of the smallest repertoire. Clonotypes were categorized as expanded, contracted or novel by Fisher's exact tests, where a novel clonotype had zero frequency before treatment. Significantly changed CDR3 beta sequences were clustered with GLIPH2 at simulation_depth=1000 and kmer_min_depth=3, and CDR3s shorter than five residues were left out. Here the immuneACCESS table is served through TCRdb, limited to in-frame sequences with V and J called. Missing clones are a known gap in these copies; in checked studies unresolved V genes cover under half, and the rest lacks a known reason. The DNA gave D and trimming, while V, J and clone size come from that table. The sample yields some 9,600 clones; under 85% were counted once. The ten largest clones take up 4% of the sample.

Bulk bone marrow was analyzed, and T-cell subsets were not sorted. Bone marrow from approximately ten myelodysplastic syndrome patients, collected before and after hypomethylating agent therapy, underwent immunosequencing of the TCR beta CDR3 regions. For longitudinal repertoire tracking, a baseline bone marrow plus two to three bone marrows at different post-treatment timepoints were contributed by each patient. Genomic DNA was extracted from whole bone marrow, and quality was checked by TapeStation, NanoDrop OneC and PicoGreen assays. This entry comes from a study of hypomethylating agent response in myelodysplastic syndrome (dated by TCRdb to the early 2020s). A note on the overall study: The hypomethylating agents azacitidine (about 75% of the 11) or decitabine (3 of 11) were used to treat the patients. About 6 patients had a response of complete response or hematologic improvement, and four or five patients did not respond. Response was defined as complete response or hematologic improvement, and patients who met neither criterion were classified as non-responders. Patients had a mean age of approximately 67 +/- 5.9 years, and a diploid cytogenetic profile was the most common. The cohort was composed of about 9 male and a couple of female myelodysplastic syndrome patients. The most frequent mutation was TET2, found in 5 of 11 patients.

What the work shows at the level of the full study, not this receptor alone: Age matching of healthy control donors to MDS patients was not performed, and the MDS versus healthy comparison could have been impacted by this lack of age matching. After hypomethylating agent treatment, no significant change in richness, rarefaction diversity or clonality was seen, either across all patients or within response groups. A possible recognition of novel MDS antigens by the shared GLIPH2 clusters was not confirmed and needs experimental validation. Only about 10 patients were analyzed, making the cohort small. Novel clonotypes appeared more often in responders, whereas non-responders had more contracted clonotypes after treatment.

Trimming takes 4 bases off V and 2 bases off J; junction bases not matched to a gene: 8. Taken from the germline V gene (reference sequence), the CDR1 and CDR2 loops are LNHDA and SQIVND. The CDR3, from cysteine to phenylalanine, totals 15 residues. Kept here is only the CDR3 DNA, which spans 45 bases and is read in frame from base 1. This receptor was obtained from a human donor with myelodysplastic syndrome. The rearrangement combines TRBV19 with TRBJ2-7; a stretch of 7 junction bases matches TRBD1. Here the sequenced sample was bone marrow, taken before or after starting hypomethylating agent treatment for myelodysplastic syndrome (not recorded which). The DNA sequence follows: TGTGCCAGTAGTACCCCCCGACAGGGACCCTACGAGCAGTACTTC. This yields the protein CASSTPRQGPYEQYF.